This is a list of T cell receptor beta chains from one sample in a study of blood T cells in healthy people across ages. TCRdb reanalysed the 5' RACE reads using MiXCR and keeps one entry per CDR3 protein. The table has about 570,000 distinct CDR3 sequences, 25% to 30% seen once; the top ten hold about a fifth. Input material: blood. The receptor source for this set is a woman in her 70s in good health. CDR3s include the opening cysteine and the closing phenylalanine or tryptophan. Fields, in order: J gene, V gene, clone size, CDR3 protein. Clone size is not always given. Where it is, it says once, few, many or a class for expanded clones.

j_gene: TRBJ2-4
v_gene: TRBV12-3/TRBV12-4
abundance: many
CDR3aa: CATGLAKNIQYF

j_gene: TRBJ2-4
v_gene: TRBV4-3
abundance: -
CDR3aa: CASSQDQTSGGNIQYF

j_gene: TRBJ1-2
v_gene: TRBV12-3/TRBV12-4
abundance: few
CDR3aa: CASSRQGSGDYGYTF

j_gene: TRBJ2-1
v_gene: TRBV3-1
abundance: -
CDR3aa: CASSQGEGEQFF

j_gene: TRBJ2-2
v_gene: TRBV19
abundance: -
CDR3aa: CASSSRGRTGELFF

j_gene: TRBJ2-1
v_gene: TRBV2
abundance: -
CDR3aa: CASSYLPYRAGGSEQFF

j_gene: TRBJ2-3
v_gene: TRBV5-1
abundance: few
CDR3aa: CASSPATAQNTQYF

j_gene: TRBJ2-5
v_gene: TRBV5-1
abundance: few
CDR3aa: CASSLEASGGAYQETQYF

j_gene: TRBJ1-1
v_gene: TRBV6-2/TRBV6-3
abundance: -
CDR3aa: CASSYPVRRVNTEAFF

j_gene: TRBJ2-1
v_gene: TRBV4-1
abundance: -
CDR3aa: CASSQRTLPPGNEQFF

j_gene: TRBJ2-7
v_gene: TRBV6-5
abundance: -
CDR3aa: CASTSQRGSSYEHYF

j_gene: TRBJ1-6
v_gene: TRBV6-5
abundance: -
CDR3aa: CASSHAIGKSSPLHF

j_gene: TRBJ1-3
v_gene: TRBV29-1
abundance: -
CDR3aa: CSVEGNSGNTIYF

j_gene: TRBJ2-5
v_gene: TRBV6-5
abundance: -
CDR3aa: CASSYHQTQYF

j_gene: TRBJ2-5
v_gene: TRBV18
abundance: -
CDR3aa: CASSPGELRETQYF

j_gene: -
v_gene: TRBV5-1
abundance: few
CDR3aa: CASSTGLAGEIDEQFF

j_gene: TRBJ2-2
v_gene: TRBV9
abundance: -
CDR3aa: CASSVEGARELFF

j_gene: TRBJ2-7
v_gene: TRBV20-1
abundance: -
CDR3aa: CSARPWTSPTYEQYF

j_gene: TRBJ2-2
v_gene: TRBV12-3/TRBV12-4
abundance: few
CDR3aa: CASRTQGNTGELFF

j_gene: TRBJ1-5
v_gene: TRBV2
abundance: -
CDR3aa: CASSTDRVQPQHF

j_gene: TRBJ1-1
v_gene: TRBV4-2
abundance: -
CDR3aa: CSSSRGQLNTEAFF

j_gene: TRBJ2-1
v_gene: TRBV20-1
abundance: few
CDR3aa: CSATKTGLDEQFF

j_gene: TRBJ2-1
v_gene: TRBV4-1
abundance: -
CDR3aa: CASSQDREGYNEQFF

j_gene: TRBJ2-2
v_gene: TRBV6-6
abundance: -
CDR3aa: CASSYRVDFGELFF

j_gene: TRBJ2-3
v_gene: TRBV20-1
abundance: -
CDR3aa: CSAQSPSLDTQYF

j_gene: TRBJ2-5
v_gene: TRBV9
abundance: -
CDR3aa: CASSVGLVGETQYF

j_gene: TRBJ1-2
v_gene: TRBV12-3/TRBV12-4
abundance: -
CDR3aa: CATSAGWGYTF

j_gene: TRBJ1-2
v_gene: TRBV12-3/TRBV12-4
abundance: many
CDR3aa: CASSPTGQNYGYTF

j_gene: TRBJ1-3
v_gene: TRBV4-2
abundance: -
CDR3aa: CASSVGPAEGNTIYF

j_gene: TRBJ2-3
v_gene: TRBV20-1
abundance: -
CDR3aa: CSALRLAGESTDTQYF

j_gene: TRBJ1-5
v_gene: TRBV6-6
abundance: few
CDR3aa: CASSYSAGNSNQPQHF

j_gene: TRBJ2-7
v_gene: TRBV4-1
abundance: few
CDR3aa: CASSALTGTDSYEQYF

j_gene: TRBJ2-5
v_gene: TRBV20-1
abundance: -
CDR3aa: CSARVAGREETQYF

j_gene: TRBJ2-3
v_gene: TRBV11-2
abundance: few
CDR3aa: CAGSRFTDTQYF

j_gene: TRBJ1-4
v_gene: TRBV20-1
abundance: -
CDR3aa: CSADRGGEKLFF

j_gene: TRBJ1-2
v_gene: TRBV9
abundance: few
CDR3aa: CASSVESGRYGYTF

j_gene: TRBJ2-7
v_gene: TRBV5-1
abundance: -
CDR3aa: CASSLAVSRDEQYF

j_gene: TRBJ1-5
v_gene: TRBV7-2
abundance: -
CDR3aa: CASSSSGRASNQPQHF

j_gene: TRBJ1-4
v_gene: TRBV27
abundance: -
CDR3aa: CASSLALVGKLFF

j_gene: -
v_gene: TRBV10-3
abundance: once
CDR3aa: CAIGLQGLPGNKQFF